This T cell receptor (beta chain) originates from a study of neoadjuvant anti-PD-1 for oral cavity cancer. Study outcomes and limitations: Higher pretreatment blood Treg/Th17 ratios correlated with higher pretreatment blood and lower post-treatment tumor TCRbeta clonality.

A note on this clone: As yet, its antigen is unknown.

Libraries were prepared by immunoSEQ multiplex PCR; TCRdb keeps only in-frame clonotypes and omits some of them. The sample yields roughly 60,000 clones, roughly 80% seen once. Germline-derived CDR1 and CDR2 are SGHVS and FQNEAQ. V lost 11 bases to trimming and J lost 0 bases, with 13 bases between them. The CDR3 sequence is 13 residues long. The chain couples TRBV7-8 to TRBJ1-1, with D tentatively TRBD1 (5 bases). The sequence was obtained from a person aged 40 to 85 with oral cavity squamous cell carcinoma. The sequencing used PBMCs, collected before nivolumab (anti-PD-1) treatment. The CDR3 protein is CASGLGLNTEAFF. The CDR3 DNA follows: TGTGCCTCGGGACTTGGGTTGAACACTGAAGCTTTCTTT.